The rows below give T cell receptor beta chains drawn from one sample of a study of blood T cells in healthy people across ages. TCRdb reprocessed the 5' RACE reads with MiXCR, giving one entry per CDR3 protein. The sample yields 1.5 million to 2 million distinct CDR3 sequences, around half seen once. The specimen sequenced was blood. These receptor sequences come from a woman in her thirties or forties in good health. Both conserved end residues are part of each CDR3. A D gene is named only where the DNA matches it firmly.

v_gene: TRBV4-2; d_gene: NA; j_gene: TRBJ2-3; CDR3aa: CASSQDGVVTKDTQYF
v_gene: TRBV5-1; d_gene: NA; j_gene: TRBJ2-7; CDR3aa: CASSPGTSKAFEQYF
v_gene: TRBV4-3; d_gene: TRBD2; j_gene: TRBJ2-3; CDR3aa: CASSQEAGGHQDTQYF
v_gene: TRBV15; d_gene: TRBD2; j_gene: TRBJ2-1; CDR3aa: CATSARGGIDEQFF
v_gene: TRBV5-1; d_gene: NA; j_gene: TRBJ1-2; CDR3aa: CASSPGGVDYGYTF
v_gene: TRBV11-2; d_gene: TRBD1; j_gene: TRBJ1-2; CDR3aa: CASSLEDRGGDGYTF
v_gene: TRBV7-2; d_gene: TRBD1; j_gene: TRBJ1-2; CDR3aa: CASSLVQGAVSYGYTF
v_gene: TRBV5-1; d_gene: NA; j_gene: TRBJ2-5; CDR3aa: CASSLGSQSRETQYF
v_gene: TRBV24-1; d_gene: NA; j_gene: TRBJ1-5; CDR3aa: CATSDRDARRDQPQHF
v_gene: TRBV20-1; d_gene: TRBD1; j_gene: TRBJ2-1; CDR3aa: CSAKGQGNEQFF
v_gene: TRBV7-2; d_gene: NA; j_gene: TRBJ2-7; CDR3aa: CASSLGRTSRGEQYF
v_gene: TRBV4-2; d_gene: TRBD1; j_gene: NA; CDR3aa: CASSQDFGQAYEQYF
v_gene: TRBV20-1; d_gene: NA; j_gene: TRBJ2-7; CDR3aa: CSANHGTSPVYEQYF
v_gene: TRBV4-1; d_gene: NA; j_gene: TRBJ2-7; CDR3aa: CASRGSGGSYEQYF
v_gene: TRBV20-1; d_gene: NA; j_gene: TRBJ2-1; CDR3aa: CSAREGGWTNEQFF
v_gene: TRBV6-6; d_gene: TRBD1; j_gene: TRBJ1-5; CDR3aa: CASSPGTGGVQPQHF
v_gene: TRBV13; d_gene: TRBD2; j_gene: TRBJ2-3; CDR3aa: CASSFNEQAGFSDTQYF
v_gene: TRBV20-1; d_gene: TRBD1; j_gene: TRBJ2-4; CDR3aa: CSARGQGENIQYF
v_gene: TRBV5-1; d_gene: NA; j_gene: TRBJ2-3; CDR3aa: CASSKIGGSGTDTQYF